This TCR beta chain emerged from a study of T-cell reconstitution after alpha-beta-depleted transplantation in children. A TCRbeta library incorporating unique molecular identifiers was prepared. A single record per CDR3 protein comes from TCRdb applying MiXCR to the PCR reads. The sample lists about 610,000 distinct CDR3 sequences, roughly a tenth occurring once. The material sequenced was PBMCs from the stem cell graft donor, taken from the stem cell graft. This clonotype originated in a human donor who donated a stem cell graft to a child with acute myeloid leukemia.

The CDR3 sequence is CAIRAGGVTDTQYF. In DNA, the CDR3 is TGTGCCATCAGAGCGGGAGGGGTCACAGATACGCAGTATTTT. V and J are TRBV10-3 and TRBJ2-3, with 10 bases matching TRBD2. J was trimmed by 2 bases and V by 6 bases; bases with no gene match: 2. Germline CDR1 ENHRY, CDR2 SYGVKD. The CDR3 is 14 residues long.